What follows are 24 T cell receptor beta chains derived from one specimen sequenced in a study of blood T cell repertoires in COVID-19. Method: immunoSEQ multiplex PCR; TCRdb's copy keeps in-frame clones and lacks some. The table lists about 270,000 clones, approximately 86% of them singletons, with approximately 2.6% in the top ten. The sample was PBMCs or T cells enriched from blood (not recorded which). The receptors derive from a woman between 18 and 29 years old who had recovered from COVID-19.

V is TRBV30 and J is TRBJ2-3; 7 bases are a match to TRBD2. This CDR3 is 16 amino acids long. The germline V gene encodes CDR1 GTSNPN and CDR2 SVGIG (reference sequence). V shed 0 bases and J 0 bases; nucleotides not matched to a gene: 6. CDR3 nucleotide sequence: TGTGCCTGGAGTGTCGGTTCTAGCGGAAGCACAGATACGCAGTATTTT. Translated, it gives CAWSVGSSGSTDTQYF.

This chain joins TRBV29-1 and TRBJ1-1, with a possible D match to TRBD1 (5 bases). The CDR3 is made up of 12 amino acids. The germline gives CDR1 SQVTM, CDR2 ANQGSEA. Deletions cut 5 bases from V and 0 bases from J, with 7 bases between. Here the CDR3 DNA reads TGCAGCGTTCGGGGGATGAACACTGAAGCTTTCTTT. Its protein product is CSVRGMNTEAFF.

Regarding this clone: Mismatch with germline at one junction end may stem from a read error. This sequence joins TRBV5-1 and TRBJ1-1; D unclear. The CDR3 contains 16 residues. Germline CDR1 is SGHRS and CDR2 is YFSETQ. CDR3 nucleotides: TGCGCCAGCAGCTTGGCTATTTCACGCGAAAACAGTGAAGCTTTCTTT. Translating gives CASSLAISRENSEAFF. The whole variable domain, remainder taken from reference TRBV5-1 and TRBJ1-1, is KAGVTQTPRYLIKTRGQQVTLSCSPISGHRSVSWYQQTPGQGLQFLFEYFSETQRNKGNFPGRFSGRQFSNSRSEMNVSTLELGDSALYLCASSLAISRENSEAFFGQGTRLTVV.

CDR3 in amino acids: CASSITLTGNTEAFF. The DNA for the CDR3 is TGTGCCAGCTCCATCACCCTGACAGGCAACACTGAAGCTTTCTTT. This chain uses TRBV6-5 with TRBJ1-1, with D perhaps TRBD1 (6 bases). From germline, CDR1 is MNHEY and CDR2 SVGAGI. V shed 8 bases and J shed 2 bases, with 18 bases lying between them. The CDR3 spans 15 residues.

The V gene is TRBV3-1 (or the pseudogene TRBV3-2), the J gene TRBJ1-6; 9 bases match TRBD1. The CDR3 is 17 amino acids. Germline V CDR1 and CDR2: LGHDT, YNNKEL (reference sequence). V trimming: 4 bases; J trimming: 8 bases; junction bases outside the gene matches: 12. The CDR3 spells CASSRKLRQGDDSPLHF. The CDR3 DNA reads as TGTGCCAGCAGCCGAAAGCTACGACAGGGGGATGATTCACCCCTCCACTTT.

The chain links TRBV7-9 to TRBJ2-3; 8 bases match TRBD2. V was pared by 4 bases and J by 12 bases, with 15 bases of the junction left unmatched. Germline V gives CDR1 SEHNR, CDR2 FQNEAQ (reference sequence). The CDR3 extends over 15 amino acids. This chain's CDR3 is CASSSDWRGVPPQYF. As DNA, the CDR3 is TGTGCCAGCAGCTCCGACTGGCGGGGGGTCCCCCCCCAGTATTTT. Full variable domain (rest looked up from reference TRBV7-9 and TRBJ2-3): DTGVSQNPRHKITKRGQNVTFRCDPISEHNRLYWYRQTLGQGPEFLTYFQNEAQLEKSRLLSDRFSAERPKGSFSTLEIQRTEQGDSAMYLCASSSDWRGVPPQYFGPGTRLTVL.

This chain joins TRBV29-1 and TRBJ2-7; TRBD2 might be the D (6 bases). This CDR3 comprises 16 residues. Germline V gene data show CDR1 as SQVTM and CDR2 as ANQGSEA. The V end was cut by 1 base, the J end by 2 bases, with 18 bases between. CDR3 bases: TGCAGCGTTGAAGGAGCGGGTCAGGGTAGCACCTACGAGCAGTACTTC. Translated: CSVEGAGQGSTYEQYF.

The chain recombines TRBV28 with TRBJ1-5; unclear D gene. This CDR3 contains 14 residues. Trimming left V 3 bases short and J 4 bases short, with 10 bases between. Germline values: CDR1 MDHEN, CDR2 SYDVKM. In nucleotides, the CDR3 is TGTGCCAGCAGTTTTACCAGGAAGAATCAGCCCCAGCATTTT. This codes for CASSFTRKNQPQHF.

The J gene is TRBJ1-1, the V gene TRBV15, with D possibly TRBD1 on 5 matching bases. V was shortened by 0 bases and J by 1 base, with 9 bases between the two germline ends. CDR3 length: 15 residues. Germline lookup yields CDR1 LNHNV and CDR2 YYDKDF (reference sequence). The CDR3 nucleotides are TGTGCCACCAGCAGAGATCGGGGGAAGAACACTGAAGCTTTCTTT. Translated: CATSRDRGKNTEAFF.

This clone was counted only a few times. The CDR3 DNA is TGTGCCAGTAGGAGGGGACTCACCGAAGATGATACGCAGTATTTT. It specifies CASRRGLTEDDTQYF. This chain joins TRBV19 and TRBJ2-3, with D possibly matching TRBD2 (6 bases). The CDR3 runs to 15 residues. The germline V gene encodes CDR1 LNHDA and CDR2 SQIVND (reference sequence). The germline V and J ends were trimmed by 6 bases and 6 bases, with 19 bases remaining between them. The whole variable domain, filled in from reference TRBV19 and TRBJ2-3, reads DGGITQSPKYLFRKEGQNVTLSCEQNLNHDAMYWYRQDPGQGLRLIYYSQIVNDFQKGDIAEGYSVSREKKESFPLTVTSAQKNPTAFYLCASRRGLTEDDTQYFGPGTRLTVL.

The gene calls are TRBV6-5 and TRBJ1-1; D uncertain. Germline V gene data show CDR1 as MNHEY and CDR2 as SVGAGI. V dropped 5 bases and J dropped 5 bases, with 9 bases sitting between them. There are 12 residues in the CDR3. The CDR3: CASSTGYTEAFF. The CDR3 nucleotides are TGTGCCAGCAGTACGGGTTATACTGAAGCTTTCTTT.

In this sample, this clone turned up once. The chain has TRBV6-2 or TRBV6-3 and TRBJ1-5, with no clear D. Trimming left V 0 bases short and J 0 bases short, with 9 bases between. The CDR3 is 16 amino acids. Germline loops: CDR1 MNHEY, CDR2 SVGEGT. The CDR3 DNA is TGTGCCAGCAGTTACTCGGCCAGACATAGCAATCAGCCCCAGCATTTT. Amino acids: CASSYSARHSNQPQHF.

V is TRBV10-1 and J is TRBJ1-3, with D unclear. Trimming removed 3 bases from V and 2 bases from J, with 8 bases in between. The CDR3 is 14 amino acids. Germline CDR1 WNHNN, CDR2 SYGVQD (reference sequence). The chain's CDR3 is CASSDDGAGNTIYF. For the CDR3, the DNA is TGCGCCAGCAGTGATGACGGGGCTGGAAACACCATATATTTT.

The chain uses TRBV5-1 and TRBJ2-3; D is perhaps TRBD1 (6 bases). Germline CDR1 is SGHRS and CDR2 is YFSETQ. V was trimmed by 0 bases and J by 4 bases, leaving 9 bases between them. The CDR3 runs 14 residues. The CDR3 sequence: CASSLGGRADTQYF. The CDR3 bases are TGCGCCAGCAGCTTGGGGGGGCGGGCAGATACGCAGTATTTT.

This chain links TRBV28 with TRBJ1-1; no reliable D call. V was trimmed by 5 bases and J by 0 bases, leaving 16 bases between them. CDR3 length equals 16 residues. CDR1 is MDHEN and CDR2 is SYDVKM in the germline V gene. The CDR3 spells CASSLYATVLNTEAFF. CDR3 nucleotide sequence: TGTGCCAGCAGTCTGTATGCTACAGTTTTGAACACTGAAGCTTTCTTT.

This chain links TRBV9 with TRBJ2-1; 9 bases agree with TRBD1. Germline assignment: CDR1 SGDLS and CDR2 YYNGEE. This CDR3 is built from 14 residues. Trimming took 3 bases from V and 8 from J; bases not matched to a gene: 6. CDR3 in DNA: TGTGCCAGCAGCGACCGGGACAGGGTCGATGAGCAGTTCTTC. Its translation is CASSDRDRVDEQFF.

The chain employs TRBV5-1 and TRBJ2-2; 9 positions match TRBD2. The CDR3 contains 17 residues. V shed 2 bases and J 1 base; nucleotides not matched to a gene: 6. The germline V gene encodes CDR1 SGHRS and CDR2 YFSETQ. This CDR3 is CASSLAGGMLNTGELFF. CDR3 bases: TGCGCCAGCAGCTTAGCGGGGGGCATGTTGAACACCGGGGAGCTGTTTTTT. Full variable domain (missing parts from reference TRBV5-1 and TRBJ2-2): KAGVTQTPRYLIKTRGQQVTLSCSPISGHRSVSWYQQTPGQGLQFLFEYFSETQRNKGNFPGRFSGRQFSNSRSEMNVSTLELGDSALYLCASSLAGGMLNTGELFFGEGSRLTVL.

This clone was detected once. CDR3 sequence: CASIRGVGINTEAFF. In DNA, the CDR3 is TGTGCCAGTATACGGGGGGTAGGGATAAACACTGAAGCTTTCTTT. V usage is TRBV19 and J usage is TRBJ1-1; tentative D call: TRBD1 (5 bases). The CDR3 covers 15 residues. Germline loops: CDR1 LNHDA, CDR2 SQIVND (reference sequence). Trimming removed 7 bases from V and 2 bases from J, with 17 bases in between.

This clone was picked up one time. The J gene is TRBJ2-7, the V gene TRBV12-5; D is uncertain. V was clipped by 0 bases and J by 3 bases, with 6 bases between them. The germline gives CDR1 LGHNT, CDR2 FRNRAP. This CDR3 contains 13 residues. The CDR3, as DNA: TGTGCTAGTGGTTTGGTCGGCGGCTACGAGCAGTACTTC. This codes for CASGLVGGYEQYF.

In the case of this clone: At the DNA level, this CDR3 is encoded by other sequences in the same sample as well. The rearrangement links TRBV4-3 to TRBJ1-2; D is unresolved. Trimming left V 0 bases short and J 3 bases short, with 5 bases between. The CDR3 spans 13 residues. The V gene's germline CDR1 is LGHNA and CDR2 YSLEER. The CDR3 nucleotides are TGCGCCAGCAGCCAAGATCGGGACTATGGCTACACCTTC. Its protein product is CASSQDRDYGYTF.

The chain combines TRBV13 with TRBJ1-5; D is unresolved. The V and J ends lost 5 bases and 11 bases respectively, with 13 bases between them. The CDR3 consists of 12 residues. Germline loops: CDR1 PRHDT, CDR2 FYEKMQ (reference sequence). In DNA, the CDR3 is TGTGCCAGCAGCGGAGGCGGTGGCGCCCAGCATTTT. Its translation: CASSGGGGAQHF.

This clone has just one count. CDR3 sequence (DNA): TGCGCCAGCAGCTTGGCCGGAGGGCTAGAGGAATTCTTC. Protein product: CASSLAGGLEEFF. The chain has TRBV5-1 and TRBJ2-1; D is possibly TRBD2 (6 bases). The germline V and J ends were trimmed by 0 bases and 16 bases, with 17 bases remaining between them. Per the germline V gene, CDR1 is SGHRS and CDR2 is YFSETQ. This CDR3 region has 13 residues.

This rearrangement joins TRBV7-3 to TRBJ2-1, with TRBD2 matching 10 bases. CDR1 is SGHTA, CDR2 FQGTGA, per germline. The CDR3 loop spans 15 amino acids. V dropped 5 bases and J dropped 3; count of bases not matched to a gene: 4. The CDR3 region is CASSQGLANYNEQFF. The CDR3 nucleotides are TGTGCCAGCAGCCAGGGACTAGCGAACTACAATGAGCAGTTCTTC.

The chain has TRBV5-4 and TRBJ2-7; 11 bases fit TRBD1. The CDR3 totals 15 residues. The trim removed 4 bases at V and 6 bases at J, leaving 9 bases unmatched. Germline V gene data show CDR1 as SGHNT and CDR2 as YYREEE (reference sequence). As DNA, the CDR3 is TGTGCCAGCAGCCCCGGGACAGGGGGATCCATCGAGCAGTACTTC. It is translated as CASSPGTGGSIEQYF.